This T cell receptor beta chain was documented in a study of T-cell memory formation after mild COVID-19. Findings of the study overall: A balance of CD4 and CD8 characterized clones contracting day 15 to 85, whereas later expanders leaned CD4+.

Germline V gene lookup returns CDR1 MNHNS and CDR2 SASEGT. V shed 11 bases and J 6 bases; nucleotides not matched to a gene: 16. There are 15 residues in the CDR3. A remark on this clonotype: Its target is not known.

MiXCR was run by TCRdb on the 5' RACE reads, yielding one entry per CDR3 protein. The profile covers about 320,000 distinct CDR3 sequences, with roughly 13% appearing a single time and 20% to 25% taken by the ten largest. Sequencing used PBMCs or a T cell subset sorted from them (not recorded which). The chain combines TRBV6-1 with TRBJ1-5, with 7 bases matching TRBD1. This sequence was found in a man younger than 35 who had mild COVID-19 (a few samples of this study predate the infection). Cell type and time point are not known. The CDR3 sequence: CASLPGGYFSQPQHF. The CDR3, as DNA: TGTGCCTCTCTACCAGGGGGTTATTTCAGTCAGCCCCAGCATTTT.